The rows below give T cell receptor beta chains drawn from one sample of a study of regulatory T cells in long-lasting Graves disease. TCRdb redid the calling of the multiplex PCR reads with MiXCR, one entry per CDR3 protein. This table has nearly 350,000 distinct CDR3 sequences, roughly a fifth appearing once. This specimen was peripheral blood mononuclear cells (PBMCs), taken when the disease was refractory, from a patient treated with antithyroid drugs. These receptors originate from a female donor with Graves disease. The CDR3 runs from the conserved cysteine through the conserved F or W. The D gene is left open where the match is weak. Not every row has a clone size; where given, it reads once, few, many or a size class.

>NA|15|few|TRBV18|TRBJ1-1
CASSPQGLVNAEAFF
TGTGCCAGCTCACCACAGGGACTCGTGAACGCTGAAGCTTTCTTT
>TRBD1|12|many|TRBV6-1|TRBJ1-2
CASREGASGYTF
TGTGCCAGCAGGGAGGGGGCGAGTGGCTACACCTTC
>TRBD1|16|many|TRBV6-1|TRBJ1-4
CASRILGTGVNEKLFF
TGTGCCAGCAGAATCCTCGGGACAGGGGTTAATGAAAAACTGTTTTTT
>NA|18|few|TRBV4-1|TRBJ1-5
CASSQDPGQGAAGQPQHF
TGCGCCAGCAGCCAAGATCCGGGGCAGGGCGCCGCCGGTCAGCCCCAGCATTTT
>NA|14|many|TRBV15|TRBJ1-5
CATSRGSGAQPQHF
TGTGCCACCAGCAGAGGATCAGGGGCCCAGCCCCAGCATTTT
>NA|15|NA|TRBV6-9|TRBJ2-3
CASSYGSGVADTQYF
TGTGCCAGCAGTTACGGATCCGGGGTTGCAGATACGCAGTATTTT
>NA|15|many|TRBV28|TRBJ2-7
CASSLWVGGSYEQYF
TGTGCCAGCAGTTTGTGGGTCGGGGGATCCTACGAGCAGTACTTC
>NA|13|many|TRBV12-5|TRBJ1-1
CASAPQGYAEAFF
TGTGCTAGTGCCCCGCAGGGGTACGCTGAAGCTTTCTTT
>NA|14|NA|TRBV7-9|TRBJ1-4
CASSYDMAPEKLFF
TGTGCCAGCAGCTATGACATGGCCCCCGAAAAACTGTTTTTT
>NA|18|few|TRBV7-9|TRBJ1-4
CASSSYGGLGATNEKLFF
TGTGCCAGCAGCTCCTATGGAGGGTTAGGGGCAACTAATGAAAAACTGTTTTTT
>NA|17|many|TRBV28|TRBJ1-1
CASGGLDKFFMNTEAFF
TGTGCCAGCGGGGGGTTAGACAAGTTTTTTATGAACACTGAAGCTTTCTTT
>NA|13|NA|TRBV19|TRBJ1-1
CASTLWEGAEAFF
TGTGCCAGCACCTTATGGGAAGGAGCTGAAGCTTTCTTT
>NA|14|many|TRBV28|TRBJ2-5
CASSLGHLKETQYF
TGTGCCAGCAGTTTAGGTCATCTTAAAGAGACCCAGTACTTC
>NA|13|few|TRBV19|TRBJ1-5
CASTLTLGGTQHF
TGTGCCAGTACCCTTACACTTGGTGGGACCCAGCATTTT
>NA|13|NA|TRBV30|TRBJ1-5
CAWSTDGSLTQHF
TGTGCCTGGAGCACGGATGGAAGTTTGACCCAGCATTTT
>TRBD2|17|NA|TRBV28|TRBJ2-1
CASSPSPGLAMDNEQFF
TGTGCCAGCAGTCCTTCGCCGGGACTAGCGATGGACAATGAGCAGTTCTTC
>NA|15|few|TRBV28|TRBJ1-1
CASRNGRRENTEAFF
TGTGCCAGCAGAAATGGGAGGCGGGAGAACACTGAAGCTTTCTTT
>NA|13|few|TRBV24-1|TRBJ2-1
CATSDFRGGEQFF
TGTGCCACCAGTGATTTTAGGGGTGGGGAGCAGTTCTTC
>TRBD1|16|few|TRBV3-1|TRBJ1-4
CASSQDPGGILEKLFF
TGTGCCAGCAGCCAAGACCCAGGGGGGATTCTTGAAAAACTGTTTTTT
>NA|12|few|TRBV29-1|TRBJ1-1
CGVEDSRMVAFF
TGCGGCGTTGAAGATAGTAGGATGGTCGCTTTCTTT
>TRBD1|17|many|TRBV11-2|TRBJ2-7
CASSFFISGTGGHEQYF
TGTGCCAGCAGCTTTTTTATTTCCGGGACAGGAGGACACGAGCAGTACTTC
>NA|16|NA|TRBV20-1|TRBJ2-3
CSARAGVAGVPDTQYF
TGCAGTGCTAGAGCCGGTGTGGCAGGGGTCCCAGATACGCAGTATTTT
>NA|13|many|TRBV12-3/TRBV12-4|TRBJ1-5
CASQGSTAGAQHF
TGTGCCAGCCAGGGGTCGACGGCAGGAGCCCAGCATTTT
>TRBD1|16|many|TRBV28|TRBJ2-6
CASSWDRGTGANVLTF
TGTGCCAGCAGTTGGGACAGGGGAACCGGGGCCAACGTCCTGACTTTC
>NA|18|many|TRBV12-5|TRBJ1-2
CASGFPSPLQRANYGYTF
TGTGCTAGTGGTTTCCCGTCCCCCTTACAGAGAGCTAACTATGGCTACACCTTC
>NA|14|many|TRBV7-2|TRBJ2-7
CASSFGRPGYEQYF
TGTGCCAGCAGCTTTGGACGGCCCGGATACGAGCAGTACTTC
>NA|16|few|TRBV4-1|TRBJ2-4
CASSQEGTVAKNIQYF
TGCGCCAGCAGCCAAGAAGGGACGGTAGCCAAAAACATTCAGTACTTC
>TRBD2|15|many|TRBV27|TRBJ2-7
CASSRTSGGLYEQYF
TGTGCCAGCAGCCGGACTAGCGGGGGGCTCTACGAGCAGTACTTC
>NA|15|NA|TRBV19|TRBJ2-1
CASSLRTGGRDEQFF
TGTGCCAGTAGTCTTCGGACGGGTGGGCGAGATGAGCAGTTCTTC
>NA|13|many|TRBV20-1|TRBJ2-5
CSVRPLGRETQYF
TGCAGTGTTAGGCCGCTGGGCCGAGAGACCCAGTACTTC
>TRBD2|13|NA|TRBV11-2|TRBJ2-1
CASSTGLANEQFF
TGTGCCAGCAGCACCGGACTAGCAAATGAGCAGTTCTTC
>NA|15|NA|TRBV5-6|TRBJ2-2
CASSFPSGEGGELFF
TGTGCCAGCAGCTTCCCTTCGGGAGAGGGCGGGGAGCTGTTTTTT
>NA|13|NA|TRBV12-3/TRBV12-4|TRBJ2-4
CASSWVTGNIQCF
TGTGCCAGCAGTTGGGTCACAGGGAACATTCAGTGCTTC
>NA|15|NA|TRBV5-8|TRBJ1-3
CASSFGLRSGNTIYF
TGTGCCAGCAGCTTCGGCTTGCGGTCTGGAAACACCATATATTTT
>NA|16|NA|TRBV3-1|TRBJ2-2
CASSQRGMGNTGELFF
TGTGCCAGCAGCCAGAGGGGGATGGGGAACACCGGGGAGCTGTTTTTT
>NA|16|NA|TRBV7-2|TRBJ2-3
CASRWRAAVSTDTQYF
TGCGCCAGCAGATGGAGAGCGGCGGTGAGCACAGATACGCAGTATTTT
>NA|16|few|TRBV5-8|TRBJ2-2
CASSLVTGVSTGELFF
TGTGCCAGCAGCTTGGTTACGGGAGTTTCCACCGGGGAGCTGTTTTTT
>NA|14|NA|TRBV29-1|TRBJ2-3
CSVDNTGLTDTQYF
TGCAGCGTTGATAATACGGGGCTCACAGATACGCAGTATTTT
>NA|13|few|TRBV7-3|TRBJ1-5
CASSSFGGQPQHF
TGTGCCAGCAGCTCCTTCGGCGGCCAGCCCCAGCATTTT
>TRBD1|15|few|TRBV4-1|TRBJ1-1
CASSQVGTAHTEAFF
TGCGCCAGCAGCCAGGTTGGGACAGCTCACACTGAAGCTTTCTTT
>NA|14|few|TRBV28|TRBJ2-7
CASRETDLHGEQYF
TGTGCCAGCAGGGAGACTGACCTTCATGGGGAGCAGTACTTC
>NA|11|many|TRBV2|TRBJ2-7
CASAPENEQYF
TGTGCCAGCGCCCCCGAGAACGAGCAGTACTTC
>NA|13|NA|TRBV5-6|TRBJ1-1
CASSGGQYTEAFF
TGTGCCAGCAGCGGCGGACAGTACACTGAAGCTTTCTTT
>TRBD1|19|NA|TRBV7-6|TRBJ1-6
CASSLDRGSVSSYNSPLHF
TGTGCCAGCAGCTTAGACAGGGGATCCGTAAGCTCCTATAATTCACCCCTCCACTTT
>TRBD1|13|few|TRBV27|TRBJ1-2
CASSDRAARGYTF
TGTGCCAGCAGTGACAGGGCAGCGCGTGGCTACACCTTC
>TRBD1|15|many|TRBV5-1|TRBJ1-1
CASSIHGQGNTEAFF
TGCGCCAGCAGCATCCACGGACAGGGGAACACTGAAGCTTTCTTT
>NA|15|few|TRBV7-6|TRBJ2-5
CASSLLAGEGETQYF
TGTGCCAGCAGCTTATTGGCAGGGGAAGGAGAGACCCAGTACTTC
>NA|12|many|TRBV12-3/TRBV12-4|TRBJ1-2
CASSSRIYGYTF
TGTGCCAGCAGCTCGAGGATCTATGGCTACACCTTC
>NA|14|NA|TRBV4-3|TRBJ1-2
CASSQVDGDRGYTF
TGCGCCAGCAGCCAAGTGGATGGGGACCGGGGCTACACCTTC
>TRBD1|15|few|TRBV20-1|TRBJ1-2
CSARAQGSSFYGYTF
TGCAGTGCTAGAGCACAGGGGTCCTCCTTCTATGGCTACACCTTC
>TRBD2|14|NA|TRBV5-6|TRBJ2-5
CASSLAGTTGTQYF
TGTGCCAGCAGCTTGGCGGGGACTACTGGGACCCAGTACTTC
>NA|13|NA|TRBV4-1|TRBJ1-1
CASSQGRGPEAFF
TGCGCCAGCAGCCAAGGCCGGGGCCCTGAAGCTTTCTTT
>NA|18|many|TRBV28|TRBJ2-6
CASSDPGHPSSGANVLTF
TGTGCCAGCAGCGACCCGGGACATCCGAGCTCTGGGGCCAACGTCCTGACTTTC
>TRBD1|20|few|TRBV10-3|TRBJ1-3
CAISPGQGWRLRAVGNTIYF
TGTGCCATCAGCCCCGGACAGGGGTGGAGACTGCGCGCTGTCGGAAACACCATATATTTT
>NA|15|NA|TRBV7-6|TRBJ2-5
CASSLVGGQGGTQYF
TGTGCCAGCAGCTTAGTAGGGGGGCAGGGCGGGACCCAGTACTTC
>TRBD1|17|NA|TRBV27|TRBJ1-5
CASSSIPLLTGEAPQHF
TGTGCCAGCAGTTCCATCCCCCTCCTGACAGGGGAGGCGCCCCAGCATTTT
>NA|12|few|TRBV7-9|TRBJ1-5
CASSQRTQPQHF
TGTGCCAGCAGCCAACGGACTCAGCCCCAGCATTTT
>TRBD1|14|many|TRBV29-1|TRBJ2-7
CSVEGTGRGYEQYF
TGCAGCGTCGAAGGGACAGGGAGAGGGTACGAGCAGTACTTC
>NA|18|NA|TRBV28|TRBJ2-1
CASSLLVLGGGKYNEQFF
TGTGCCAGCAGTCTTCTAGTATTAGGGGGAGGGAAATACAATGAGCAGTTCTTC
>NA|14|NA|TRBV11-2|TRBJ2-4
CASSPPGRENILYF
TGTGCCAGCAGCCCTCCGGGACGGGAAAACATTCTGTACTTC